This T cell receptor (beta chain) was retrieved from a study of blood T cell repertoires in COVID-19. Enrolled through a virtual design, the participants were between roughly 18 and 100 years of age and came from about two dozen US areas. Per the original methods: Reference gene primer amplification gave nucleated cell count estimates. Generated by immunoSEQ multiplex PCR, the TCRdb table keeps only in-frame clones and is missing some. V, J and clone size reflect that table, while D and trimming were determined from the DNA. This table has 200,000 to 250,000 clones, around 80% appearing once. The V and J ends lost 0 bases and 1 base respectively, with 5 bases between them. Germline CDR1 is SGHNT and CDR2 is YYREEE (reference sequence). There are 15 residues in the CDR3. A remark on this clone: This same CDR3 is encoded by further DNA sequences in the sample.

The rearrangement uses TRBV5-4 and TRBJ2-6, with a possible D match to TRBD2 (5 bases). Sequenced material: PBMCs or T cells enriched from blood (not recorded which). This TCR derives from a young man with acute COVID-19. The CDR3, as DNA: TGTGCCAGCAGCTTGGCGGGGTCTGGGGCCAACGTCCTGACTTTC. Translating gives CASSLAGSGANVLTF.